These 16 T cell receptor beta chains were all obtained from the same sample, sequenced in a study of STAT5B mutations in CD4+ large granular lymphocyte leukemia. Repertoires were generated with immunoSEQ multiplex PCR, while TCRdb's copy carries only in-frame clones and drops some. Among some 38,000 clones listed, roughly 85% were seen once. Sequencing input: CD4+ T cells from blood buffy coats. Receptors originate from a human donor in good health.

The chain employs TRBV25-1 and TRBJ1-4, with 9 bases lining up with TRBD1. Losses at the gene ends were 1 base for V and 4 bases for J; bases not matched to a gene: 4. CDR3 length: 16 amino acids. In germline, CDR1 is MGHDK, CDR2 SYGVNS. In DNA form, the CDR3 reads TGTGCCAGCAGTGAATCAGGGACAGGGAGTAATGAAAAACTGTTTTTT. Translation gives CASSESGTGSNEKLFF.

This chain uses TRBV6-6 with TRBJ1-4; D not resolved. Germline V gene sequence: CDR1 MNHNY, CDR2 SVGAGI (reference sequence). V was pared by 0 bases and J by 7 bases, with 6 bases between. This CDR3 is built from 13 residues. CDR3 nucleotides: TGTGCCAGCAGTTACTCGCGCGCTGAAAAACTGTTTTTT. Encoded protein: CASSYSRAEKLFF.

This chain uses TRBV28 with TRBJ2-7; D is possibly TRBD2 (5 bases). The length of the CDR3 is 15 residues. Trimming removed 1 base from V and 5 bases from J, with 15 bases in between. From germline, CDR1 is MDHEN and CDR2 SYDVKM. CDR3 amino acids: CASSLYVILGDEQYF. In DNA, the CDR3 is TGTGCCAGCAGTTTATATGTCATACTAGGCGACGAGCAGTACTTC.

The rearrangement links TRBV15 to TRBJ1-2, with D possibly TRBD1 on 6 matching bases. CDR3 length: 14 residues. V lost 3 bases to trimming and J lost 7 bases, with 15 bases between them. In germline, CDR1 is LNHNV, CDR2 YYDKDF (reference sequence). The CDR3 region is CATSRTNREGGYTF. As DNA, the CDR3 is TGTGCCACCAGCAGGACGAACAGGGAGGGTGGCTACACCTTC.

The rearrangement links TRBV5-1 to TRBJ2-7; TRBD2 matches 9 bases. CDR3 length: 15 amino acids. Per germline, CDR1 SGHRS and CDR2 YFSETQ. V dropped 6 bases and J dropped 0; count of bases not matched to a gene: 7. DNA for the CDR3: TGCGCCAGCACCGTAGCGGGAGCCAACTCCTACGAGCAGTACTTC. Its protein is CASTVAGANSYEQYF.

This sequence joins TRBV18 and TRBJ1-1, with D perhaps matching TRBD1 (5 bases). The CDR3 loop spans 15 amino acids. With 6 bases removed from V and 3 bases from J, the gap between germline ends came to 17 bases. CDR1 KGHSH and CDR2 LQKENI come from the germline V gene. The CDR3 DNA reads TGTGCCAGCTCCCATGGGAAAGGGGCAGACACTGAAGCTTTCTTT. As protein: CASSHGKGADTEAFF.

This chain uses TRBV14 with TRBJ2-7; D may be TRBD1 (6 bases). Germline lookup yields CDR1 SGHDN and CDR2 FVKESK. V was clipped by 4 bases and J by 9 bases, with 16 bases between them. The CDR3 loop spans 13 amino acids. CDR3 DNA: TGTGCCAGCAGCCTCGACAGGAGTGGTGTGCAGTACTTC. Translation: CASSLDRSGVQYF.

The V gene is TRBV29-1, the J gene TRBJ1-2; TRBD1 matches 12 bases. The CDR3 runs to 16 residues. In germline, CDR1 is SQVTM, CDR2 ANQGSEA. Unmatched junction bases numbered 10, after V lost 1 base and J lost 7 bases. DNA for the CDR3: TGCAGCGTTGAAGTATCCGCCGGGACAGGGGGCTCTGGCTACACCTTC. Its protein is CSVEVSAGTGGSGYTF.

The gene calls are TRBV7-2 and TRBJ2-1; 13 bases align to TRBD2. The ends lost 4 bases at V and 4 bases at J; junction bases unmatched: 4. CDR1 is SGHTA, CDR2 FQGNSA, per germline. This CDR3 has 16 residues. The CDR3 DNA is TGTGCCAGCAGCTCTGGGACTAGCGGGAAATACAATGAGCAGTTCTTC. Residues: CASSSGTSGKYNEQFF.

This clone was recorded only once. CDR3 DNA: TGTGCCACCAGCACCCCCGGCAAAGAAGAGACCCAGTACTTC. It encodes CATSTPGKEETQYF. The chain combines TRBV15 with TRBJ2-5; D is unresolved. Trimming pared 4 bases from V and 3 bases from J, leaving 12 bases between. The V gene's germline CDR1 is LNHNV and CDR2 YYDKDF (reference sequence). The CDR3 loop spans 14 amino acids.

CDR3 region: CASSFSLAGLSYEQYF. The CDR3 region has the DNA TGTGCCAGCAGTTTTTCTCTAGCGGGTCTATCCTACGAGCAGTACTTC. The rearrangement joins TRBV28 to TRBJ2-7; 8 bases align to TRBD2. Germline V gene lookup returns CDR1 MDHEN and CDR2 SYDVKM. The V segment lost 3 bases and the J segment 1 base; nucleotides outside the gene matches: 8. The CDR3 length is 16 residues.

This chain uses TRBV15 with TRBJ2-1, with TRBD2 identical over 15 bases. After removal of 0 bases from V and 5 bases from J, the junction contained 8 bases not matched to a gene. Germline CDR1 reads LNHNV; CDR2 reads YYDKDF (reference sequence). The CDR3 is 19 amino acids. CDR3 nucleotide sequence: TGTGCCACCAGCAGAGAGAAGGGACTAGCGGGGGGCCGACACAATGAGCAGTTCTTC. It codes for CATSREKGLAGGRHNEQFF.

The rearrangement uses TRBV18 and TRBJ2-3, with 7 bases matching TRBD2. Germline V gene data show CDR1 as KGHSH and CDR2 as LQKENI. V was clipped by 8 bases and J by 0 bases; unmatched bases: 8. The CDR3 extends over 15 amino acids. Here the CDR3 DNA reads TGTGCCAGCCTTTACGGCGGGGGTAGCACAGATACGCAGTATTTT. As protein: CASLYGGGSTDTQYF.

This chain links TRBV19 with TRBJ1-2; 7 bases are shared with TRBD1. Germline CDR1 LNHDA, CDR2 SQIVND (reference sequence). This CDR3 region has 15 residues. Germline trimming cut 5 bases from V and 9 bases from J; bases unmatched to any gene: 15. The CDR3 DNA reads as TGTGCCAGTAGTCCCACCTCCCGATACAGGGGTCGCTACACCTTC. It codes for CASSPTSRYRGRYTF.

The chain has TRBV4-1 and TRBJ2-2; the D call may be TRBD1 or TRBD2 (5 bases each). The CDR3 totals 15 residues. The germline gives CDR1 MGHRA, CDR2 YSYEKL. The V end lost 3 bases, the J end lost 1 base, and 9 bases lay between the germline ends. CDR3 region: CASSQLGVNTGELFF. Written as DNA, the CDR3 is TGCGCCAGCAGCCAGTTGGGGGTGAACACCGGGGAGCTGTTTTTT.

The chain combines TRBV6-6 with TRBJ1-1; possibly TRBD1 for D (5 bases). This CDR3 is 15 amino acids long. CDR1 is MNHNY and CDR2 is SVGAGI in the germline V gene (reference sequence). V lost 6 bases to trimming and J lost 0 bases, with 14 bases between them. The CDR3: CASSLGGLMNTEAFF. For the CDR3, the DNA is TGTGCCAGCAGCCTGGGGGGATTGATGAACACTGAAGCTTTCTTT.